These 16 T cell receptor beta chains came from one sample sequenced in a study of shared clonotypes between healthy human individuals. CD45RO-negative CD8 cells positively selected for CCR7 made up the naive population, which excluded terminally differentiated effector memory CD45RA+ cells. Repertoires were generated with immunoSEQ multiplex PCR, while TCRdb's copy carries only in-frame clones and drops some. The data contain 1.5 million to 2.5 million clones, approximately 94% of them singletons. The material sequenced was naive CD8+ T cells sorted from blood. These receptors were taken from a man younger than 30 in good health.

The chain joins TRBV6-1 to TRBJ2-5; D might be TRBD1 (5 bases). CDR3 size: 13 residues. V lost 7 bases and J lost 5, with 14 bases in between. Germline V CDR1 and CDR2: MNHNS, SASEGT. The DNA of the CDR3 is TGTGCCAGCACCTCCCAGGGTAGGGAGACCCAGTACTTC. It codes for CASTSQGRETQYF.

The chain has TRBV9 and TRBJ1-1, with TRBD1 as a possible D gene (5 bases). Germline V gene sequence: CDR1 SGDLS, CDR2 YYNGEE. V was trimmed by 4 bases and J by 1 base, leaving 14 bases between them. The CDR3 extends over 15 amino acids. Here the CDR3 reads CASSPGGGQNTEAFF. DNA for the CDR3: TGTGCCAGCAGCCCCGGGGGAGGACAGAACACTGAAGCTTTCTTT.

This chain joins TRBV4-1 and TRBJ2-5, with 7 bases matching TRBD1. V lost 3 bases to trimming and J lost 5 bases; unmatched junction nucleotides: 9. The CDR3 has 15 residues. Looked up from germline, CDR1 is MGHRA and CDR2 is YSYEKL. CDR3 amino acids: CASSQETGLGETQYF. In nucleotides, the CDR3 is TGCGCCAGCAGCCAGGAGACAGGGCTGGGGGAGACCCAGTACTTC.

The chain recombines TRBV2 with TRBJ1-2; D gene unclear. CDR1 is SNHLY and CDR2 is FYNNEI in the germline V gene. The V and J ends lost 6 bases and 8 bases respectively, with 19 bases between them. The CDR3 is made up of 14 amino acids. In DNA form, the CDR3 reads TGTGCCAGCAGCCGCGGGGAGGATGACTTAGGCTACACCTTC. Translating it yields CASSRGEDDLGYTF.

J is TRBJ2-4 and V is TRBV7-6; TRBD1 matches at 10 bases. The CDR3 totals 17 residues. Germline CDR1 reads SGHVS; CDR2 reads FNYEAQ. J was trimmed by 1 base and V by 5 bases; bases with no gene match: 8. The CDR3 spells CASSPLTGGLAKNIQYF. In nucleotides, the CDR3 is TGTGCCAGCAGCCCGCTGACAGGGGGCCTCGCCAAAAACATTCAGTACTTC.

J is TRBJ2-3 and V is TRBV6-1; no clear D. Germline values: CDR1 MNHNS, CDR2 SASEGT. V lost 2 bases to trimming and J lost 4 bases, with 16 bases between them. The CDR3 runs to 16 residues. CDR3 DNA sequence: TGTGCCAGCAGTGAATACGATGCCAATATCGCAGATACGCAGTATTTT. It codes for CASSEYDANIADTQYF.

Details on this clone: Other DNA sequences in this specimen translate into the identical CDR3. J is TRBJ1-5 and V is TRBV10-3; tentatively, D is TRBD1 (5 bases). Germline-derived CDR1 and CDR2 are ENHRY and SYGVKD. The ends were cut back, 2 bases at V and 1 base at J, with 6 bases in the middle. This CDR3 comprises 14 residues. The chain's CDR3 is CAISEPGSNQPQHF. In DNA form, the CDR3 reads TGTGCCATCAGTGAGCCAGGGAGCAATCAGCCCCAGCATTTT.

The chain employs TRBV19 and TRBJ1-3; no clear D gene. The germline V gene has CDR1 LNHDA and CDR2 SQIVND (reference sequence). Trimming stripped 7 bases from V and 4 bases from J, with 11 bases between. The CDR3 covers 13 residues. CDR3 nucleotides: TGTGCCAGTACCCCTGGACCGGGAAACACCATATATTTT. This sequence encodes CASTPGPGNTIYF.

The chain is built from TRBV5-4 and TRBJ2-2; 9 bases line up with TRBD2. Per the germline V gene, CDR1 is SGHNT and CDR2 is YYREEE (reference sequence). This CDR3 comprises 15 residues. Trimming took 2 bases from V and 6 from J; bases not matched to a gene: 5. CDR3 sequence (DNA): TGTGCCAGCAGCTTTAGCGGGAGAGGTTCCGGGGAGCTGTTTTTT. It translates to CASSFSGRGSGELFF. The full variable domain, with the rest looked up from reference TRBV5-4 and TRBJ2-2, is ETGVTQSPTHLIKTRGQQVTLRCSSQSGHNTVSWYQQALGQGPQFIFQYYREEENGRGNFPPRFSGLQFPNYSSELNVNALELDDSALYLCASSFSGRGSGELFFGEGSRLTVL.

The genes are TRBV2 and TRBJ2-5, with D uncertain. This CDR3 has 13 amino acids. Germline CDR1 reads SNHLY; CDR2 reads FYNNEI. The V gene lost 2 bases and the J gene lost 5 bases, with 9 bases spanning the gap. The DNA for the CDR3 is TGTGCCAGCAGTGAACAGTGGCCGGAGACCCAGTACTTC. It codes for CASSEQWPETQYF.

This clone has a single count. V gene TRBV7-9 combines with J gene TRBJ2-7, with TRBD1 as a possible D gene (5 bases). The ends were cut back, 3 bases at V and 5 bases at J, with 8 bases in the middle. The CDR3 runs to 12 residues. Germline V gene lookup returns CDR1 SEHNR and CDR2 FQNEAQ (reference sequence). The CDR3 nucleotides read TGTGCCAGCAGCTTCGGACACGACGAGCAGTACTTC. Its translation is CASSFGHDEQYF. The whole variable domain, remainder taken from reference TRBV7-9 and TRBJ2-7, is DTGVSQNPRHKITKRGQNVTFRCDPISEHNRLYWYRQTLGQGPEFLTYFQNEAQLEKSRLLSDRFSAERPKGSFSTLEIQRTEQGDSAMYLCASSFGHDEQYFGPGTRLTVT.

The rearrangement joins TRBV28 to TRBJ2-1, with TRBD1 matching 8 bases. J gave up 10 bases and V 2 bases, and 4 bases lay outside the gene matches. The CDR3 has 13 amino acids. CDR1 and CDR2 (germline): MDHEN, SYDVKM. In DNA, the CDR3 is TGTGCCAGCAGTTTACAGGGGGCTTTAGAGCAGTTCTTC. It is translated as CASSLQGALEQFF.

The chain is built from TRBV7-9 and TRBJ1-6, with D unresolved. The CDR3 spans 14 residues. V was pared by 3 bases and J by 3 bases, with 6 bases between. Germline CDR1 is SEHNR and CDR2 is FQNEAQ (reference sequence). The chain's CDR3 is CASSFGIYNSPLHF. The CDR3 nucleotides are TGTGCCAGCAGCTTCGGGATCTATAATTCACCCCTCCACTTT.

This chain connects TRBV9 to TRBJ2-3; the D gene could be TRBD1 or TRBD2 (5 bases each). This CDR3 has 14 amino acids. V gave up 4 bases and J gave up 2 bases, with 11 bases separating them. In germline, CDR1 is SGDLS, CDR2 YYNGEE. CDR3 DNA sequence: TGTGCCAGCAGCCCCCGGGACCACACAGATACGCAGTATTTT. Translated, it gives CASSPRDHTDTQYF.

The chain recombines TRBV10-2 with TRBJ1-2; D unresolved. The CDR3 length is 14 residues. Trimming left V 0 bases short and J 8 bases short, with 13 bases between. CDR1 WSHSY and CDR2 SAAADI come from the germline V gene. The CDR3 region is CASSESGFTYGYTF. CDR3 DNA: TGCGCCAGCAGTGAGTCGGGGTTTACTTACGGCTACACCTTC.

V gene TRBV7-8 combines with J gene TRBJ1-3; D is uncertain. The CDR3 extends over 17 amino acids. V was trimmed by 1 base and J by 1 base, leaving 14 bases between them. Germline CDR1 reads SGHVS; CDR2 reads FQNEAQ. The CDR3 sequence: CASSLGFYNLSGNTIYF. The DNA of the CDR3 is TGTGCCAGCAGCTTAGGTTTTTACAACCTTTCTGGAAACACCATATATTTT.